Sequencing of this T cell receptor (beta chain) was carried out in a study of blood T cell repertoires in COVID-19. On the study more broadly: From T cells, B-cell-depleted T cells, or PBMCs came the material, which was cDNA or gDNA.

In the source study's methods: Estimates of nucleated cell counts were drawn from the amplification of reference gene primers. Clones were sequenced by immunoSEQ multiplex PCR, and TCRdb holds only the in-frame ones, with some missing. V, J and clone size are those of that table, while D and trimming were read from the DNA. The sample yields some 68,000 clones, about nine tenths seen once. Looked up from germline, CDR1 is DFQATT and CDR2 is SNEGSKA (reference sequence). Between the trimmed V and J ends, which lost 6 bases and 0 bases, there was a span of 5 bases. CDR3 length equals 11 residues. V usage is TRBV20-1 and J usage is TRBJ1-1, with D perhaps matching TRBD1 (5 bases). The origin of this receptor is a man aged 50-59 years with active COVID-19. Sequencing was carried out using peripheral blood. CDR3 in amino acids: CSAGVNTEAFF. In nucleotides, the CDR3 is TGCAGTGCAGGGGTGAACACTGAAGCTTTCTTT.